This entry lists 8 T cell receptor beta chains sequenced from one sample in a study of CD8 T cells in ankylosing spondylitis. General observations from the study: A TCR beta motif of fewer than ten highly homologous variants seemed to mark ankylosing spondylitis blood.

TCRdb re-derived calls from the 5' RACE reads in MiXCR, one entry per CDR3 protein. Here the sample spans under 950,000 distinct CDR3 sequences, roughly 20% being singletons. Their recognized antigens are unknown. Sequencing was done on a sample of blood, either unsorted or a sorted T cell fraction (not recorded which). The receptors shown here come from a male donor with ankylosing spondylitis.

The chain joins TRBV12-3 or TRBV12-4 to TRBJ2-3; 8 nucleotides agree with TRBD1. Trimming took 5 bases from V and 6 from J; bases not matched to a gene: 4. This CDR3 has 13 amino acids. Here the CDR3 reads CASSVNRGDTQYF. In DNA, the CDR3 is TGTGCCAGCAGTGTAAACAGGGGGGATACGCAGTATTTT.

The chain has TRBV4-1 and TRBJ1-3; TRBD1 matches at 7 bases. The germline CDR1 and CDR2 sequences are MGHRA and YSYEKL. V trimming: 0 bases; J trimming: 7 bases; junction bases outside the gene matches: 9. CDR3 size: 16 residues. This CDR3 reads CASSQDPSRGANTIYF. DNA of the CDR3: TGCGCCAGCAGCCAAGATCCCAGCAGGGGGGCGAACACCATATATTTT.

This clonotype was counted between two and nine times. This chain links TRBV12-3 or TRBV12-4 with TRBJ1-5, with D possibly matching TRBD1 (5 bases). With 5 bases removed from V and 3 bases from J, the gap between germline ends came to 17 bases. This CDR3 spans 16 amino acids. CDR3 sequence: CASSRIRDGNNQPQHF. The CDR3 bases are TGTGCCAGCAGTCGGATCCGGGACGGTAACAATCAGCCCCAGCATTTT.

This clonotype was seen only a few times. This CDR3 reads CASSFLPTEGPDTQYF. The CDR3 DNA sequence: TGTGCCAGCAGTTTCCTCCCCACCGAGGGCCCAGATACGCAGTATTTT. The chain links TRBV27 to TRBJ2-3, with D perhaps TRBD2 (5 bases). Germline assignment: CDR1 MNHEY and CDR2 SMNVEV (reference sequence). Trimming pared 3 bases from V and 4 bases from J, leaving 17 bases between. CDR3 length equals 16 residues.

This clonotype turned up a few times. This chain connects TRBV7-6 to TRBJ1-4; D is possibly TRBD1 (6 bases). Trimming cost V 6 bases and J 5 bases, with 13 bases left between them. This CDR3 contains 14 residues. The germline gives CDR1 SGHVS, CDR2 FNYEAQ. The CDR3 protein is CASRPTGKNEKLFF. The CDR3 coding sequence is TGTGCCAGCAGACCTACAGGGAAAAATGAAAAACTGTTTTTT.

The chain carries TRBV7-2 and TRBJ2-4; 8 bases agree with TRBD1. The CDR3 contains 15 residues. The J segment lost 5 bases and the V segment lost 5 bases, leaving 8 bases of the junction unmatched. Germline values: CDR1 SGHTA, CDR2 FQGNSA. The CDR3 DNA sequence: TGTGCCAGCAGCCTAAGTTACAGGGGGGAAAACATTCAGTACTTC. Translation gives CASSLSYRGENIQYF.

The chain employs TRBV20-1 and TRBJ1-2; D is unclear. This CDR3 has 13 residues. V shed 1 base and J shed 2 bases, with 8 bases lying between them. Germline V gives CDR1 DFQATT, CDR2 SNEGSKA (reference sequence). The CDR3 DNA follows: TGCAGTGCTAGAGGTCCAGTGAACTATGGCTACACCTTC. Translating it yields CSARGPVNYGYTF.

V gene TRBV6-5 combines with J gene TRBJ1-4; D might be TRBD1 (5 bases). Germline V gives CDR1 MNHEY, CDR2 SVGAGI. The CDR3 covers 15 residues. Trimming removed 4 bases from V and 11 bases from J, with 20 bases in between. CDR3 bases: TGTGCCAGCAGTTTGAGGGGCGGAGAGTTCGAGAAACTGTTTTTT. This translates into CASSLRGGEFEKLFF.